The 23 T cell receptor beta chains listed next were all sequenced from one sample in a study of beta chain features in type 1 diabetes. The isolated RNA, all of it, was reverse transcribed, so expressed TCRB transcripts were what got sequenced. Assay: immunoSEQ multiplex PCR; the TCRdb copy retains only in-frame clones and omits some. Altogether under 50,000 clones are present, around 52% being singletons, with the ten largest covering over 2%. The sample was Tregs from blood. All receptors come from a young woman in good health.

This clone came up once. J is TRBJ2-7 and V is TRBV7-2, with 8 positions matching TRBD2. The V segment lost 5 bases and the J segment 5 bases; nucleotides outside the gene matches: 17. Germline CDR1 and CDR2: SGHTA and FQGNSA. CDR3 length: 17 amino acids. This CDR3 reads CASSPSPAGGRSHEQYF. Written as DNA, the CDR3 is TGTGCCAGCAGCCCCTCCCCGGCGGGAGGCAGGTCCCACGAGCAGTACTTC.

The chain carries TRBV28 and TRBJ1-5; unclear D gene. CDR1 and CDR2 (germline): MDHEN, SYDVKM. The CDR3 extends over 14 amino acids. V was shortened by 2 bases and J by 4 bases, with 9 bases between the two germline ends. For the CDR3, the DNA is TGTGCCAGCAGTTTACTTCCGGGGAATCAGCCCCAGCATTTT. Its protein product is CASSLLPGNQPQHF.

The J gene is TRBJ1-4, the V gene TRBV6-5; D remains unclear. The length of the CDR3 is 15 residues. V gave up 6 bases and J gave up 3 bases, with 14 bases separating them. The germline V gene encodes CDR1 MNHEY and CDR2 SVGAGI. CDR3 protein: CASSPTLAANEKLFF. For the CDR3, the DNA is TGTGCCAGCAGCCCCACCCTCGCGGCTAATGAAAAACTGTTTTTT.

The J gene is TRBJ2-1, the V gene TRBV7-2, with 7 bases matching TRBD2. Germline CDR1 and CDR2: SGHTA and FQGNSA. With V trimmed by 1 base and J by 0 bases, 3 bases remained unmatched. The CDR3 spans 16 residues. CDR3 protein: CASSLVGGSSYNEQFF. CDR3 DNA: TGTGCCAGCAGCTTAGTGGGCGGGAGCTCCTACAATGAGCAGTTCTTC.

The chain has TRBV2 and TRBJ1-5; D call uncertain. V lost 4 bases to trimming and J lost 1 base, with 14 bases between them. Germline CDR1 is SNHLY and CDR2 is FYNNEI. This CDR3 contains 16 residues. CDR3 protein: CASSAAGPLSNQPQHF. The DNA for the CDR3 is TGTGCCAGCAGTGCGGCGGGTCCCTTGAGCAATCAGCCCCAGCATTTT.

In the case of this clone: At one of its ends the junction is not consistent with the germline gene, which may arise from a read error. CDR3 DNA: TGTGCCAGCAGCTTATCTATCGGACTAGCGGGAGGTCAAGAGGCCCAGTACTTC. This gives the protein CASSLSIGLAGGQEAQYF. The chain combines TRBV7-2 with TRBJ2-5; TRBD2 agrees at 14 bases. Looked up from germline, CDR1 is SGHTA and CDR2 is FQGNSA. The CDR3 contains 18 residues.

In its sample, this clone was seen a few times. The chain employs TRBV5-1 and TRBJ2-7, with 9 bases that match TRBD1. The CDR3 sequence is 18 residues long. Looked up from germline, CDR1 is SGHRS and CDR2 is YFSETQ. J was trimmed by 0 bases and V by 4 bases; bases with no gene match: 14. The CDR3 DNA is TGCGCCAGCAGCGACGGACAGGGGCTCAAGAAAAGCTCCTACGAGCAGTACTTC. Protein sequence: CASSDGQGLKKSSYEQYF.

The chain has TRBV5-6 and TRBJ1-1, with TRBD1 matching over 9 bases. The germline V gene has CDR1 SGHDT and CDR2 YYEEEE. The V segment lost 6 bases and the J segment 0 bases; nucleotides outside the gene matches: 9. The CDR3 is 16 amino acids. The CDR3 DNA is TGTGCCAGCACCCAACCTCGACAGGGGGTGAACACTGAAGCTTTCTTT. This sequence encodes CASTQPRQGVNTEAFF.

The chain carries TRBV6-1 and TRBJ1-3; possibly TRBD1 for D (6 bases). The germline V and J ends were trimmed by 2 bases and 15 bases, with 14 bases remaining between them. The germline gives CDR1 MNHNS, CDR2 SASEGT. This CDR3 contains 12 residues. CDR3 loop: CASSEFGQTPYF. The CDR3 bases are TGTGCCAGCAGTGAATTCGGACAGACTCCATATTTT.

The rearrangement links TRBV18 to TRBJ2-1; TRBD2 agrees at 12 bases. The V segment lost 6 bases and the J segment 0 bases; nucleotides outside the gene matches: 3. CDR3 length: 16 amino acids. The germline V gene encodes CDR1 KGHSH and CDR2 LQKENI. The CDR3 DNA sequence: TGTGCCAGCTCCCCGACTAGCGGGGGCTCCTACAATGAGCAGTTCTTC. This encodes CASSPTSGGSYNEQFF.

As DNA, the CDR3 is TGCGCCAGCAGCTGGCGGCTAGCGGGGGTTAACCAAGAGACCCAGTACTTC. Translating it yields CASSWRLAGVNQETQYF. This chain joins TRBV5-1 and TRBJ2-5; 10 nucleotides agree with TRBD2. The CDR3 totals 17 residues. Germline V gene sequence: CDR1 SGHRS, CDR2 YFSETQ. Unmatched junction bases numbered 8, after V lost 3 bases and J lost 0 bases.

This clone occurred a few times. The J gene is TRBJ2-5, the V gene TRBV21-1; TRBD1 was called by the table and not checked on the DNA. TRBV21-1 is noted as a pseudogene. The CDR3 extends over 11 amino acids. The CDR3 DNA reads as TGTGCCAGCGACAGGAGAGAGACCCAGTACTTC. Translating it yields CASDRRETQYF.

The V gene is TRBV15, the J gene TRBJ2-5; a weak D match, TRBD2 (5 bases). The J call may not be correct, given that the DNA end is closer to TRBJ2-7. This CDR3 region has 16 residues. Germline V gene lookup returns CDR1 LNHNV and CDR2 YYDKDF (reference sequence). This chain's CDR3 is CATSRDSFGVAYEQYF. The CDR3 coding sequence is TGTGCCACCAGCAGAGATAGTTTCGGGGTAGCCTACGAGCAGTACTTC.

This chain joins TRBV19 and TRBJ2-7; D gene ambiguous. Trimming shortened V by 5 bases and J by 3 bases, and 17 bases separated the two germline ends. The germline CDR1 and CDR2 sequences are LNHDA and SQIVND (reference sequence). The length of the CDR3 is 15 residues. CDR3 nucleotides: TGTGCCAGTAGTCCCCGGTCCTTTTCCAACTACGAGCAGTACTTC. It codes for CASSPRSFSNYEQYF. The variable domain in full, completed from reference TRBV19 and TRBJ2-7, reads DGGITQSPKYLFRKEGQNVTLSCEQNLNHDAMYWYRQDPGQGLRLIYYSQIVNDFQKGDIAEGYSVSREKKESFPLTVTSAQKNPTAFYLCASSPRSFSNYEQYFGPGTRLTVT.

The chain uses TRBV7-9 and TRBJ1-4, with 12 bases fitting TRBD1. CDR1 and CDR2 (germline): SEHNR, FQNEAQ (reference sequence). The CDR3 has 15 amino acids. V was clipped by 6 bases and J by 6 bases; unmatched bases: 5. CDR3 protein: CASSRDRGLDEKLFF. As DNA, the CDR3 is TGTGCCAGCAGTCGGGACAGGGGGCTGGATGAAAAACTGTTTTTT. The entire variable domain, with the rest obtained from reference TRBV7-9 and TRBJ1-4, is as follows: DTGVSQNPRHKITKRGQNVTFRCDPISEHNRLYWYRQTLGQGPEFLTYFQNEAQLEKSRLLSDRFSAERPKGSFSTLEIQRTEQGDSAMYLCASSRDRGLDEKLFFGSGTQLSVL.

The table lists this clone with a few counts. The gene calls are TRBV19 and TRBJ2-5; TRBD1 matches at 8 bases. V trimming: 5 bases; J trimming: 1 base; junction bases outside the gene matches: 6. This CDR3 region has 15 residues. Germline V gene lookup returns CDR1 LNHDA and CDR2 SQIVND (reference sequence). For the CDR3, the DNA is TGTGCCAGTAGTCCCCGGACAGGGCTCCAAGAGACCCAGTACTTC. Protein sequence: CASSPRTGLQETQYF. The full variable domain, rest sourced from reference TRBV19 and TRBJ2-5, is DGGITQSPKYLFRKEGQNVTLSCEQNLNHDAMYWYRQDPGQGLRLIYYSQIVNDFQKGDIAEGYSVSREKKESFPLTVTSAQKNPTAFYLCASSPRTGLQETQYFGPGTRLLVL.

CDR3 sequence reads: CASSPPRAYEQYF. The CDR3 coding sequence is TGTGCCAGCTCACCACCGAGAGCTTACGAGCAGTACTTC. The gene calls are TRBV18 and TRBJ2-7; no clear D. This CDR3 spans 13 amino acids. The V end was cut by 0 bases, the J end by 4 bases, with 7 bases between. Germline V gene sequence: CDR1 KGHSH, CDR2 LQKENI.

About this clone: One end of the junction is discordant with germline, which a read error may explain. The rearrangement links TRBV7-9 to TRBJ2-2, with D possibly being TRBD2 (6 bases). Germline values: CDR1 SEHNR, CDR2 FQNEAQ (reference sequence). This CDR3 is 19 amino acids long. The CDR3: CAGSPGLSSRGGNTGELFF. In DNA, the CDR3 is TGTGCCGGCAGCCCCGGACTATCCTCTCGCGGAGGGAACACCGGGGAGCTGTTTTTT.

This clone was seen more than once but under ten times. V and J are TRBV7-3 and TRBJ2-1; 11 bases are a match to TRBD2. Germline CDR1 reads SGHTA; CDR2 reads FQGTGA. The V segment lost 5 bases and the J segment 2 bases; nucleotides outside the gene matches: 2. This CDR3 spans 15 amino acids. The CDR3 DNA reads as TGTGCCAGCAGCGCGACTAGCGGGACCTACAATGAGCAGTTCTTC. Protein: CASSATSGTYNEQFF.

The chain joins TRBV2 to TRBJ2-5; 10 bases fit TRBD2. The better agreement between TRBJ2-7 and the DNA end casts doubt on the J call. The CDR3 contains 15 residues. CDR1 and CDR2 from the germline V gene are SNHLY and FYNNEI. Here the CDR3 DNA reads TGTGCCAGCAAAGTGGGACTAGCGCACTCCTACGAGCAGTACTTC. Protein sequence: CASKVGLAHSYEQYF.

V usage is TRBV18 and J usage is TRBJ2-5; D uncertain. Near its end, the DNA agrees better with TRBJ2-7, so the J call may be wrong. This CDR3 comprises 13 residues. Germline V lookup: CDR1 KGHSH, CDR2 LQKENI. The CDR3 DNA is TGTGCCAGCTCAGGCCAAAGCGCCTACGAGCAGTACTTC. This translates into CASSGQSAYEQYF.

The V gene is TRBV2, the J gene TRBJ1-2; tentative D call: TRBD1 (6 bases). Trimming removed 6 bases at V and 4 bases at J, with 21 bases between. The length of the CDR3 is 16 residues. Per the germline V gene, CDR1 is SNHLY and CDR2 is FYNNEI. CDR3 amino acids: CASRGPLETGRYGYTF. The CDR3 DNA sequence: TGTGCCAGCAGGGGACCCTTAGAGACAGGCCGCTATGGCTACACCTTC.

This clone was observed a few times. Other DNA sequences from this sample encode an identical CDR3 as well. V usage is TRBV28 and J usage is TRBJ2-7; no clear D. This CDR3 contains 11 residues. V shed 6 bases and J shed 4 bases, with 7 bases lying between them. Germline V gives CDR1 MDHEN, CDR2 SYDVKM. For the CDR3, the DNA is TGTGCCAGCAGCCCGAGGTACGAGCAGTACTTC. This sequence encodes CASSPRYEQYF.